Below, 12 T cell receptor beta chains from the same sample are listed, as sequenced in a study of cytomegalovirus exposure and HLA in healthy donors. Method: immunoSEQ multiplex PCR; TCRdb's copy keeps in-frame clones and lacks some. The repertoire consists of 65,000 or so clones, with about 90% occurring once and the leading ten covering around 1.2%. The sequencing input was PBMCs. These receptors originate from a woman aged 18-29 years in good health and CMV-seronegative.

This chain joins TRBV6-4 and TRBJ2-2; no definite D call. Deletions cut 2 bases from V and 2 bases from J, with 9 bases between. Germline CDR1 is MRHNA and CDR2 is SNTAGT. There are 15 residues in the CDR3. This CDR3 reads CASSDGPDNTGELFF. CDR3 in DNA: TGTGCCAGCAGTGACGGGCCAGACAACACCGGGGAGCTGTTTTTT.

The chain combines TRBV28 with TRBJ1-3; 7 bases line up with TRBD1. Germline V lookup: CDR1 MDHEN, CDR2 SYDVKM. The CDR3 runs to 17 residues. With V trimmed by 6 bases and J by 1 base, 12 bases remained unmatched. This chain's CDR3 is CASRPTGAVGSGNTIYF. The CDR3 bases are TGTGCCAGCAGACCCACAGGGGCCGTGGGATCTGGAAACACCATATATTTT.

Here the CDR3 DNA reads TGTGCCACCAGCAGAGATTGGGGACAGGACCCCTCTGGGGCCAACGTCCTGACTTTC. This gives the protein CATSRDWGQDPSGANVLTF. The chain couples TRBV15 to TRBJ2-6, with 8 bases identical to TRBD1. The J segment lost 0 bases and the V segment lost 0 bases, leaving 7 bases of the junction unmatched. The CDR3 is 19 amino acids. Germline assignment: CDR1 LNHNV and CDR2 YYDKDF (reference sequence).

The chain employs TRBV28 and TRBJ2-2; tentative D call: TRBD2 (6 bases). The V gene's germline CDR1 is MDHEN and CDR2 SYDVKM. V was cut by 6 bases and J by 4 bases, with 6 bases left in between. CDR3 size: 12 residues. The CDR3 region is CASSGGTGELFF. The DNA for the CDR3 is TGTGCCAGCAGCGGGGGCACCGGGGAGCTGTTTTTT.

This clone has just a few counts. The gene calls are TRBV6-1 and TRBJ2-1; 14 bases fit TRBD2. The CDR3 loop spans 15 amino acids. Germline lookup yields CDR1 MNHNS and CDR2 SASEGT. V lost 4 bases and J lost 4; bases outside the gene matches: 0. CDR3 protein: CASSGLAGGYNEQFF. The DNA for the CDR3 is TGTGCCAGCAGTGGACTAGCGGGGGGGTACAATGAGCAGTTCTTC.

J is TRBJ1-2 and V is TRBV28; a possible D gene is TRBD1 (5 bases). CDR3 length: 14 residues. V was cut by 3 bases and J by 4 bases, with 12 bases left in between. The germline CDR1 and CDR2 sequences are MDHEN and SYDVKM. CDR3 sequence reads: CASSLRGKRYGYTF. The CDR3 nucleotides read TGTGCCAGCAGTTTGCGGGGGAAGCGCTATGGCTACACCTTC.

CDR3 sequence reads: CASSQGINRDKETQYF. The CDR3 DNA sequence: TGCGCCAGCAGCCAAGGAATCAACAGGGACAAAGAGACCCAGTACTTC. The V and J genes are TRBV4-3 and TRBJ2-5; tentative D call: TRBD1 (6 bases). The V end lost 1 base, the J end lost 3 bases, and 15 bases lay between the germline ends. Looked up from germline, CDR1 is LGHNA and CDR2 is YSLEER. This CDR3 spans 16 amino acids.

This chain links TRBV18 with TRBJ1-6; 7 bases align to TRBD1. CDR1 KGHSH and CDR2 LQKENI come from the germline V gene. The CDR3 loop spans 16 amino acids. J gave up 3 bases and V 5 bases, and 7 bases lay outside the gene matches. In DNA, the CDR3 is TGTGCCAGCTCAAACCAGGGGGACCTCTATAATTCACCCCTCCACTTT. Protein product: CASSNQGDLYNSPLHF.

V is TRBV10-3 and J is TRBJ1-1, with 11 bases fitting TRBD1. The germline CDR1 and CDR2 sequences are ENHRY and SYGVKD. Trimming cost V 6 bases and J 4 bases; bases outside gene matches: 4. The CDR3 has 14 residues. CDR3 protein: CAIRDRGQGTEAFF. CDR3 coding DNA: TGTGCCATCAGGGACAGGGGGCAGGGCACTGAAGCTTTCTTT.

The chain joins TRBV7-9 to TRBJ2-2; D might be TRBD1 (5 bases). The CDR3 loop spans 14 amino acids. Looked up from germline, CDR1 is SEHNR and CDR2 is FQNEAQ (reference sequence). V dropped 6 bases and J dropped 0 bases, with 8 bases sitting between them. The CDR3 DNA follows: TGTGCCAGCAGTACAGGCACGAACACCGGGGAGCTGTTTTTT. This encodes CASSTGTNTGELFF.

The V call is TRBV6-4, the J call TRBJ2-1; D may be TRBD2 (5 bases). Germline CDR1 and CDR2: MRHNA and SNTAGT. V lost 3 bases, J lost 6 bases, and 12 bases lay in between. This CDR3 spans 14 amino acids. The CDR3 bases are TGTGCCAGCAGTGAGTCCGGGGTCTCCAATGAGCAGTTCTTC. This sequence encodes CASSESGVSNEQFF.

V is TRBV5-4 and J is TRBJ2-7; perhaps TRBD2 as D (7 bases). Per germline, CDR1 SGHNT and CDR2 YYREEE (reference sequence). The CDR3 length is 13 residues. V was pared by 2 bases and J by 7 bases, with 13 bases between. CDR3 nucleotides: TGTGCCAGCAGCTTTCGGGGAGGGGGGGAGCAGTACTTC. Its protein is CASSFRGGGEQYF.